This entry features one T cell receptor (beta chain) sequence. Its antigen remains unknown. CDR3 length equals 15 residues. The germline V gene encodes CDR1 SNHLY and CDR2 FYNNEI. V was pared by 8 bases and J by 0 bases, with 7 bases of the junction left unmatched. This table comes from immunoSEQ multiplex PCR, and its TCRdb copy is limited to in-frame clones, with some not included. Among about 260,000 clones listed, less than 95% were seen once. The data are from a study of cytomegalovirus exposure and HLA in healthy donors. Study-wide results and limits: The listing of 150 or so TCR beta chains classed them as cytomegalovirus-associated. Three chains linked to CMV were shown in vitro to be specific for CMV antigens. The tendency of first-cohort TCR clusters to co-occur in the roughly 130 validation repertoires was the finding of a later analysis.

Material: PBMCs. The J gene is TRBJ2-1, the V gene TRBV2, with 7 bases fitting TRBD2. The origin of this receptor is a woman aged 25 to 45 in good health and CMV-seronegative. CDR3 sequence: CASLWRGSSYNEQFF. The CDR3 DNA sequence: TGTGCCAGCCTCTGGCGGGGGAGCTCCTACAATGAGCAGTTCTTC.